This is a list of T cell receptor beta chains from one sample in a study of blood T cells in healthy people across ages. TCRdb itself ran the 5' RACE reads through MiXCR, one entry per CDR3 protein. The table shows over 600,000 distinct CDR3 sequences, with around 45% occurring only once. Source material: blood. The receptors shown here come from an elderly man in good health. The CDR3 runs from the conserved cysteine through the conserved F or W. The D gene is left open where the match is weak. For some rows the clone size is stated as once, few or many, or as a class when expanded; others skip it.

J	V	size	D	length	DNA	CDR3
TRBJ2-7	TRBV15	once	TRBD1	17	TGTGCCACCAGCAGAGATCTGGGACAGACGAGCACCTACGAGCAGTACTTC	CATSRDLGQTSTYEQYF
TRBJ1-6	TRBV12-3/TRBV12-4	few	TRBD1	15	TGTGCCAGCAGCCCTCACGGGACAGGGAAATCACCCCTCCACTTT	CASSPHGTGKSPLHF
TRBJ2-1	TRBV7-2	NA	NA	15	TGTGCCAGCAGCCCCCGGGATCCCTCCTACAATGAGCAGTTCTTC	CASSPRDPSYNEQFF
TRBJ2-1	TRBV6-2/TRBV6-3	NA	TRBD2	13	TGTGCCAGCGGGCTAGCGGGGAGCAATGAGCAGTTCTTC	CASGLAGSNEQFF
TRBJ1-4	TRBV6-5	once	TRBD1	16	TGTGCCAGCAGAATTGGGCGGACAGGGGGCGAAGAAAAACTGTTTTTT	CASRIGRTGGEEKLFF
TRBJ2-3	TRBV7-2	NA	TRBD2	12	TGTCCCAGCAGCTTAGTAGCGGGATCAAAGTATTTT	CPSSLVAGSKYF
TRBJ2-5	TRBV5-4	once	NA	14	TGTGCCAGCAGCTTAGACTCGGGCTCCCTGACCCAGTACTTC	CASSLDSGSLTQYF
TRBJ2-7	TRBV7-2	many	NA	13	TGTGCCAGCAGCCCAGCGGGCTTATACGAGCAGTACTTC	CASSPAGLYEQYF
TRBJ2-7	TRBV12-3/TRBV12-4	few	NA	14	TGTGCCAGCAGTTTAGAGGGCGGGTTCCGCGAGCAGTACTTC	CASSLEGGFREQYF
TRBJ2-7	TRBV7-2	NA	NA	15	TGTGCCAGCAGCTTAGGGAGGCCGCCCTACAATGAGCAGTACTTC	CASSLGRPPYNEQYF
TRBJ1-1	TRBV6-5	NA	NA	15	TGTGCCAGCAGTTACTCGAGCCGGGGGGACACTGAAGCTTTCTTT	CASSYSSRGDTEAFF
TRBJ2-7	TRBV7-2	many	NA	15	TGTGCCAGCAGCTTACAGTCCGAGGTGTTAAAAGAGCAGTACTTC	CASSLQSEVLKEQYF
TRBJ2-5	TRBV20-1	once	NA	12	TGCAGTGCCCCCGCCCCGGGGGAGACCCAGTACTTC	CSAPAPGETQYF
TRBJ2-5	TRBV24-1	few	TRBD1	17	TGTGCCACCCATTCTACCTCCGGGACAGGTAAAAAGAAGACCCAGTACTTC	CATHSTSGTGKKKTQYF
TRBJ2-5	TRBV10-1	NA	TRBD2	15	TGCGCCAGCAGTGAGCATATTAGCGGGAGGGAGACCCAGTACTTC	CASSEHISGRETQYF
TRBJ2-5	TRBV24-1	many	TRBD2	15	TGTGCCACCAGTGATCCGACTAGCGGCCGGGAGACCCAGTACTTC	CATSDPTSGRETQYF
TRBJ1-1	TRBV2	few	NA	13	TGTGCCAGCAGTGAACAGGGAGGCACTGAAGCTTTCTTT	CASSEQGGTEAFF
TRBJ2-3	TRBV12-3/TRBV12-4	few	NA	11	TGTGCCAGCGGTCCCAACGATACGCAGTATTTT	CASGPNDTQYF
TRBJ2-7	TRBV20-1	NA	TRBD1	15	TGCAGTGCTAGCGCAGGGACAGGGGCACTCTACGAGCGGTACTTC	CSASAGTGALYERYF
TRBJ2-5	TRBV19	NA	NA	15	TGTGCCAGTAGTATTGAATTTGGCCGACAAGAGACCCAGTACTTC	CASSIEFGRQETQYF
TRBJ2-1	TRBV6-5	many	TRBD2	15	TGTGCCAGCAGGGACTCGGCGGGAGGTCACAATGAGCAGTTCTTC	CASRDSAGGHNEQFF
TRBJ2-1	TRBV5-1	NA	TRBD1	13	TGCGCCAGCAGCGAGGGACAGGGCAATGAGCAGTTCTTC	CASSEGQGNEQFF
TRBJ2-5	TRBV20-1	NA	NA	17	TGCAGTGCTAGAGATGGCAGGGACTTACTGACCCAAGAGACCCAGTACTTC	CSARDGRDLLTQETQYF
TRBJ1-1	TRBV7-2	few	TRBD1	14	TGTGCCAGCTGTTACCGGGACAGGGTCACTGAAGCTTTCTTT	CASCYRDRVTEAFF
TRBJ2-5	TRBV20-1	NA	NA	13	TGCAGTGCTATGGCGGGCGGGGAAAACATTCGGTACTTC	CSAMAGGENIRYF
TRBJ2-7	TRBV7-9	NA	TRBD1	14	TGTGCCAGCAGTTACCGGGACAGTTCCTACGAGCAGTACTTC	CASSYRDSSYEQYF
TRBJ2-5	TRBV3-1	NA	NA	15	TGTGCCAGCAGCCAACCCACAGGGGAGGGAGAGACCCAGTACTTC	CASSQPTGEGETQYF
TRBJ2-3	TRBV7-2	NA	TRBD2	18	TGTGCCAGCAGCTTAGTTGCGGGAGGGCGTTACAACACGGATACGCAGTATTTT	CASSLVAGGRYNTDTQYF
TRBJ2-1	TRBV20-1	NA	NA	14	TGCAGTGCCAGCGACGGGAGTTCGTACAATGAGCAGTTCTTC	CSASDGSSYNEQFF
TRBJ2-5	TRBV7-2	few	TRBD1	14	TGTGCCAGCAGCACGACAGGGGGCGTAGAGACCCAGTACTTC	CASSTTGGVETQYF
TRBJ2-3	TRBV12-3/TRBV12-4	NA	NA	14	TGTGTCAGCAGTCCAGGAGCAAGGAGAGATACGCAGTATTTT	CVSSPGARRDTQYF
TRBJ2-5	TRBV7-3	few	NA	14	TGTGCCAGCAGCTCGGGACCGGGCCGAGAGACCCAGTACTTC	CASSSGPGRETQYF
TRBJ2-1	TRBV20-1	NA	TRBD2	15	TGCAGTGCTAGAGATATTACTAGCGGGTACAATGAGCAGTTCTTC	CSARDITSGYNEQFF
TRBJ2-3	TRBV27	NA	NA	14	TGTGCCAGCAGGTTAAACCGGGACGATGATACGCAGTATTTT	CASRLNRDDDTQYF
TRBJ2-1	TRBV12-3/TRBV12-4	once	NA	14	TGTGCCAGCACTCGGGGCCTTGCTTCGGATGAGCAGTTCTTC	CASTRGLASDEQFF
TRBJ2-7	TRBV7-2	NA	TRBD2	15	TGTGCCAGCACCTTTAGCGGGAGTCACTCCTACGAGCAGTACTTC	CASTFSGSHSYEQYF
TRBJ2-5	TRBV7-2	NA	NA	16	TGTGCCAGCAGCTTAGCGGAGGGGTCGGGGCAAGAGACCCAGTACTTC	CASSLAEGSGQETQYF
TRBJ1-2	TRBV4-1	once	TRBD1	13	TGCGCCAGCAGCCAAGATTTAAGGACAGGGAACACCTTC	CASSQDLRTGNTF